These T cell receptor beta chains were read from a single sample in a study of blood T cells in healthy people across ages. A single record per CDR3 protein comes from TCRdb applying MiXCR to the 5' RACE reads. The table shows roughly 930,000 distinct CDR3 sequences, with about 44% occurring only once. Material for sequencing was blood. Source of these receptors: a man aged 25-45 years in good health. The CDR3 runs from the conserved cysteine through the conserved F or W. Fields, in order: V gene, J gene, clone size, D gene, CDR3 DNA, CDR3 protein. A D gene is named only where the DNA matches it firmly. The size of a clone is reported for some rows only, either as once, few or many, or as a class for expanded clones.

V gene: TRBV20-1
J gene: TRBJ1-2
clone size: NA
D gene: NA
CDR3 DNA: TGCAGTGCTATTGCGTGGGAGCAGGGACGCTATGGCTGCACCTTC
CDR3 protein: CSAIAWEQGRYGCTF

V gene: TRBV7-9
J gene: TRBJ1-2
clone size: many
D gene: NA
CDR3 DNA: TGTGCCAGCAGCTCCCGGGGCTACACCTTC
CDR3 protein: CASSSRGYTF

V gene: TRBV7-2
J gene: TRBJ1-1
clone size: few
D gene: NA
CDR3 DNA: TGTGCCAGCAGCTTAGTATTCGGGGGGCTGAGCACTGAAGCTTTCTTT
CDR3 protein: CASSLVFGGLSTEAFF

V gene: TRBV7-2
J gene: TRBJ2-3
clone size: NA
D gene: TRBD2
CDR3 DNA: TGTGCCAGCAGCTTGGGACTAGCGAGGAGCACAGATACGCAGTATTTT
CDR3 protein: CASSLGLARSTDTQYF

V gene: TRBV14
J gene: TRBJ1-2
clone size: NA
D gene: NA
CDR3 DNA: TGTGCCAGCAGCAAAGTTTTCGGGAGCGTCAATGGCTACACCTTC
CDR3 protein: CASSKVFGSVNGYTF

V gene: TRBV6-5
J gene: TRBJ1-2
clone size: few
D gene: NA
CDR3 DNA: TGTGCCAGCAGTTACTTTCCAGAGGGGAACTATGGCTACACCTTC
CDR3 protein: CASSYFPEGNYGYTF

V gene: TRBV5-5
J gene: TRBJ1-5
clone size: NA
D gene: TRBD1
CDR3 DNA: TGTGCCAGCAGCGAGGTGACAGGGTCCAATCAGCCCCAGCATTTT
CDR3 protein: CASSEVTGSNQPQHF

V gene: TRBV28
J gene: TRBJ2-7
clone size: NA
D gene: NA
CDR3 DNA: TGTGCCAGCAGGTTAGCGAAATCCTCCTACGAGCAGTACTTC
CDR3 protein: CASRLAKSSYEQYF

V gene: TRBV12-3/TRBV12-4
J gene: TRBJ1-1
clone size: once
D gene: NA
CDR3 DNA: TGTGCCAGCAGCAAAGAGGGGGGGGGTTGGACTGAAGCTTTCTTT
CDR3 protein: CASSKEGGGWTEAFF

V gene: TRBV29-1
J gene: TRBJ2-1
clone size: NA
D gene: NA
CDR3 DNA: TGCAGCGTTGACGGAGGGAATGAGCAGTTCTTC
CDR3 protein: CSVDGGNEQFF

V gene: TRBV24-1
J gene: TRBJ2-1
clone size: few
D gene: NA
CDR3 DNA: TGTGCCACCAGTGATTTTGGCTTAAAATACAATGAGCAGTTCTTC
CDR3 protein: CATSDFGLKYNEQFF

V gene: TRBV7-2
J gene: TRBJ2-3
clone size: NA
D gene: NA
CDR3 DNA: TGTGCCAGCAGCCCCCCACCTGGAGATACGCAGTATTTT
CDR3 protein: CASSPPPGDTQYF

V gene: TRBV12-3/TRBV12-4
J gene: TRBJ2-3
clone size: many
D gene: TRBD2
CDR3 DNA: TGTGCCAGCAGTCCCCGACTAGCGACAGATACGCAGTATTTT
CDR3 protein: CASSPRLATDTQYF

V gene: TRBV25-1
J gene: TRBJ2-3
clone size: NA
D gene: TRBD2
CDR3 DNA: TGTGCCAGCAGTGAATGGGGTAGCGGGGGCACAGATACGCAGTATTTT
CDR3 protein: CASSEWGSGGTDTQYF

V gene: TRBV7-9
J gene: TRBJ2-1
clone size: few
D gene: TRBD1
CDR3 DNA: TGTGCCAGCAGCGAAGACAGGGCGGGCAATGAGCAGTTCTTC
CDR3 protein: CASSEDRAGNEQFF

V gene: TRBV29-1
J gene: TRBJ1-2
clone size: NA
D gene: TRBD1
CDR3 DNA: TGCAGCGCTACCAGGGGGACGGAGAACTATGGCTACACCTTC
CDR3 protein: CSATRGTENYGYTF

V gene: TRBV30
J gene: TRBJ2-3
clone size: NA
D gene: TRBD2
CDR3 DNA: TGTGCCTGCTGGACTAGCGGGGGGCGCACAGATACGCAGTATTTT
CDR3 protein: CACWTSGGRTDTQYF

V gene: TRBV20-1
J gene: TRBJ2-4
clone size: once
D gene: NA
CDR3 DNA: TGCAGTGCGCGTGTCGTCCCGGAATTAGCCAAAAACATTCAGTACTTC
CDR3 protein: CSARVVPELAKNIQYF

V gene: TRBV20-1
J gene: TRBJ1-2
clone size: NA
D gene: TRBD1
CDR3 DNA: TGCAGTGCTAGAGATAGGCAGGACAGGGGGCTTATGTTGGATGGCTACACCTTC
CDR3 protein: CSARDRQDRGLMLDGYTF

V gene: TRBV7-9
J gene: TRBJ1-2
clone size: NA
D gene: NA
CDR3 DNA: TGTGCCAGCAGCTTCGAAGGGACTACAGGGCGTGGCTACACCTTC
CDR3 protein: CASSFEGTTGRGYTF

V gene: TRBV3-1
J gene: TRBJ1-4
clone size: few
D gene: NA
CDR3 DNA: TGTGCCAGCAGCCCCCACACATCAACTAATGAAAAACTGTTTTTT
CDR3 protein: CASSPHTSTNEKLFF

V gene: TRBV11-2
J gene: TRBJ2-7
clone size: NA
D gene: NA
CDR3 DNA: TGTGCCAGCAGCTTATACAGTAACTCCTACGAGCAGTACTTC
CDR3 protein: CASSLYSNSYEQYF

V gene: TRBV5-1
J gene: TRBJ1-4
clone size: NA
D gene: NA
CDR3 DNA: TGCGCCAGCAAAGGGGGGAGTGGAGAAAAACTGTTTTTT
CDR3 protein: CASKGGSGEKLFF

V gene: TRBV6-1
J gene: TRBJ2-7
clone size: NA
D gene: NA
CDR3 DNA: TGTGCCAGCAGTGAAATCAGGACAGCTCATTACGAGCAGTACTTC
CDR3 protein: CASSEIRTAHYEQYF

V gene: TRBV4-2
J gene: TRBJ1-2
clone size: many
D gene: TRBD1
CDR3 DNA: TGTGCCAGCAGCCAAGTGCTGGACAGGGCTGGCTACACCTTC
CDR3 protein: CASSQVLDRAGYTF

V gene: TRBV10-3
J gene: TRBJ1-2
clone size: few
D gene: NA
CDR3 DNA: TGTGCCACCAGACCCGGGACATCGGACGAGGATGGCTACACCTTC
CDR3 protein: CATRPGTSDEDGYTF

V gene: TRBV7-9
J gene: TRBJ2-5
clone size: NA
D gene: NA
CDR3 DNA: TGTGCCAGCAGCTCCCCGACCTCAGGGGGGTCCTTACAAGAGACCCAGTACTTC
CDR3 protein: CASSSPTSGGSLQETQYF

V gene: TRBV6-6
J gene: TRBJ1-4
clone size: NA
D gene: NA
CDR3 DNA: TGTGCCAGCAGTGGGCTTGAAAAACTGTTTTTT
CDR3 protein: CASSGLEKLFF

V gene: TRBV29-1
J gene: TRBJ1-2
clone size: few
D gene: NA
CDR3 DNA: TGCAGCGCCGCCGGAGAGAACTATGGCTACACCTTC
CDR3 protein: CSAAGENYGYTF

V gene: TRBV27
J gene: TRBJ1-2
clone size: few
D gene: TRBD1
CDR3 DNA: TGTGCCAGCAGTTCCCAGGGGGTTAACTATGGCTACACCTTC
CDR3 protein: CASSSQGVNYGYTF

V gene: TRBV6-2/TRBV6-3
J gene: TRBJ1-2
clone size: NA
D gene: NA
CDR3 DNA: TGTGCCAGCAGTAAGGCGGAAACGGATGGCCACACCTTC
CDR3 protein: CASSKAETDGHTF

V gene: TRBV7-2
J gene: TRBJ2-3
clone size: few
D gene: NA
CDR3 DNA: TGTGCCAGCAGCTTACCAAGCGACATCTTCACAGATACGCAGTATTTT
CDR3 protein: CASSLPSDIFTDTQYF

V gene: TRBV20-1
J gene: TRBJ1-1
clone size: NA
D gene: NA
CDR3 DNA: TGCAGTGCAGGAGACAGGCCAAACACTGAAGCTTTCTTT
CDR3 protein: CSAGDRPNTEAFF

V gene: TRBV7-9
J gene: TRBJ2-3
clone size: once
D gene: TRBD2
CDR3 DNA: TGTGCCAGCAGCTATAGCGGGGGCCAGGATACGCAGTATTTT
CDR3 protein: CASSYSGGQDTQYF

V gene: TRBV2
J gene: TRBJ1-6
clone size: NA
D gene: NA
CDR3 DNA: TGTGCCAGCATAGGGCCCTATAATTCACCCCTCCACTTT
CDR3 protein: CASIGPYNSPLHF

V gene: TRBV7-9
J gene: TRBJ2-7
clone size: NA
D gene: NA
CDR3 DNA: TGTGCCAGCACTCCAAGGGACGGGTCCTACGAGCAGTACTTC
CDR3 protein: CASTPRDGSYEQYF

V gene: TRBV20-1
J gene: TRBJ2-3
clone size: few
D gene: TRBD2
CDR3 DNA: TGCAGTGCCCCGCCGGGACTAGCGAAGACAGATACGCAGTATTTT
CDR3 protein: CSAPPGLAKTDTQYF

V gene: TRBV5-1
J gene: TRBJ2-7
clone size: NA
D gene: NA
CDR3 DNA: TGCGCCAGCAGCTTGGCTGCAGGAGTGGACCCCTACGAGCAGTACTTC
CDR3 protein: CASSLAAGVDPYEQYF

V gene: TRBV10-3
J gene: TRBJ1-4
clone size: NA
D gene: TRBD1
CDR3 DNA: TGTGCCATCAGCCAGGGGGCAGGGGAAAAACTGTTTTTT
CDR3 protein: CAISQGAGEKLFF

V gene: TRBV29-1
J gene: TRBJ1-4
clone size: NA
D gene: NA
CDR3 DNA: TGCAGCGTTGTACCAGCGGGTGATGAAAAACTGTTTTTT
CDR3 protein: CSVVPAGDEKLFF

V gene: TRBV27
J gene: TRBJ2-1
clone size: NA
D gene: NA
CDR3 DNA: TGTGCCAGCAGTACGGACAGCCCATACAATGAGCAGTTCTTC
CDR3 protein: CASSTDSPYNEQFF

V gene: TRBV12-3/TRBV12-4
J gene: TRBJ2-1
clone size: NA
D gene: TRBD1
CDR3 DNA: TGTGCCAGCAGGGGACAGGGGGGGCTCTACAATGAGCAGTTCTTC
CDR3 protein: CASRGQGGLYNEQFF

V gene: TRBV6-1
J gene: TRBJ2-7
clone size: NA
D gene: NA
CDR3 DNA: TGTGCCAGCAGTGATCCCCTCGTCAACTACGAGCAGTACTTC
CDR3 protein: CASSDPLVNYEQYF

V gene: TRBV7-9
J gene: TRBJ1-6
clone size: NA
D gene: TRBD1
CDR3 DNA: TGTGCCAGCAGCACAGGGGGTTTGGGTAATTCACCCCTCCACTTT
CDR3 protein: CASSTGGLGNSPLHF

V gene: TRBV6-5
J gene: TRBJ2-3
clone size: NA
D gene: NA
CDR3 DNA: TGTGCCAGCAGTTACTCTTCTGGGGTCCGCGATACGCAGTATTTT
CDR3 protein: CASSYSSGVRDTQYF

V gene: TRBV7-9
J gene: TRBJ2-7
clone size: few
D gene: NA
CDR3 DNA: TGTGCCAGCGAGACTCGTCCTGGCGAGCAGTACTTC
CDR3 protein: CASETRPGEQYF

V gene: TRBV7-2
J gene: TRBJ2-1
clone size: NA
D gene: NA
CDR3 DNA: TGTGCCAGCAGCTCACGGGGGTTGAGCTCCTACGAGCAGTTCTTC
CDR3 protein: CASSSRGLSSYEQFF

V gene: TRBV4-2
J gene: TRBJ2-1
clone size: NA
D gene: TRBD2
CDR3 DNA: TGTGCCAGCAGCCAAGTCGGGCGGGGGGGCCTCGGTGAGCAGTTCTTC
CDR3 protein: CASSQVGRGGLGEQFF

V gene: TRBV7-2
J gene: TRBJ2-3
clone size: NA
D gene: NA
CDR3 DNA: TGTGCCAGCAGCTTAGTTGCCCAGTATTTT
CDR3 protein: CASSLVAQYF

V gene: TRBV29-1
J gene: TRBJ2-5
clone size: NA
D gene: TRBD1
CDR3 DNA: TGCAGCGTTCGCCAGACAGGGCAAGAGACCCAGTACTTC
CDR3 protein: CSVRQTGQETQYF

V gene: TRBV6-5
J gene: TRBJ2-1
clone size: NA
D gene: TRBD1
CDR3 DNA: TGTGCCAGCAGCCAGAGGCAGGGGGCAAGGAATGAGCAGTTCTTC
CDR3 protein: CASSQRQGARNEQFF

V gene: TRBV24-1
J gene: TRBJ2-3
clone size: NA
D gene: TRBD1
CDR3 DNA: TGTACCACCAGTGATCCTCCGGGACAGGGGGGCGGATCGTCACAGTATTTT
CDR3 protein: CTTSDPPGQGGGSSQYF

V gene: TRBV2
J gene: TRBJ2-3
clone size: NA
D gene: TRBD1
CDR3 DNA: TGTGCCAGCAGTTGGGGACAGATCACAGATACGCAGTATTTT
CDR3 protein: CASSWGQITDTQYF

V gene: TRBV7-2
J gene: TRBJ1-1
clone size: NA
D gene: NA
CDR3 DNA: TGTGCCAGCAGCTTGGGGGGGGCAGCGGCTGAAGCTTTCTTT
CDR3 protein: CASSLGGAAAEAFF